These 5 T cell receptor beta chains originate from one sample sequenced in a study of T-cell reconstitution after alpha-beta-depleted transplantation in children listed by TCRdb under 2016. The treatment or condition label for this specimen denotes: allogeneic hematopoietic cell transplantation with graft depleted of TCRalphabeta T cells and CD19 B cells. The library was made by PCR. Data came from an Illumina HiSeq 2500. TCR libraries were prepared with molecular barcoding, using unique molecular identifiers to normalize TCRbeta repertoire quantification. In-frame beta chains were kept once TCRdb had trimmed the public reads at Q25 with fastp and called clones with MiXCR. A single entry per CDR3 protein holds the most common genes and DNA from its merged rows. This sample holds just over 950,000 distinct CDR3 sequences; about 31% were observed only once. The top ten hold roughly 30% of the sample.

Sequencing used PBMCs, mostly from graft donor cells, obtained 360 days after TCRalphabeta/CD19-depleted stem cell transplant. The receptors come from a boy in the first two years of life who had a stem cell transplant for SCID, so the T cells may come from the graft donor.

V gene TRBV18 combines with J gene TRBJ2-5; TRBD1 matches at 9 bases. Germline V gene lookup returns CDR1 KGHSH and CDR2 LQKENI. There are 15 residues in the CDR3. J gave up 4 bases and V 6 bases, and 9 bases lay outside the gene matches. In nucleotides, the CDR3 is TGTGCCAGCTCTCTGCACAGGGGGCTTGGAGAGACCCAGTACTTC. Its translation is CASSLHRGLGETQYF.

This sequence joins TRBV27 and TRBJ2-1, with D perhaps given as TRBD1 or TRBD2 (5 bases each). This CDR3 region has 15 residues. Trimming took off 5 bases at V and 8 bases at J, with 19 bases between the two ends. The germline gives CDR1 MNHEY, CDR2 SMNVEV (reference sequence). The CDR3 coding sequence is TGTGCCAGCAGTATGGGACGTAACGGACACGATGAGCAGTTCTTC. Translating it yields CASSMGRNGHDEQFF.

In its sample, this clonotype was seen a few times. The chain combines TRBV29-1 with TRBJ2-3, with D possibly TRBD2 on 7 matching bases. The germline CDR1 and CDR2 sequences are SQVTM and ANQGSEA. The CDR3 loop spans 13 amino acids. The V and J ends lost 5 bases and 3 bases respectively, with 12 bases between them. CDR3 sequence reads: CSVKRGGTDTQYF. In nucleotides, the CDR3 is TGCAGCGTTAAAAGGGGGGGGACAGATACGCAGTATTTT.

This clonotype was counted between two and nine times. V usage is TRBV5-1 and J usage is TRBJ2-7, with D possibly TRBD2 on 6 matching bases. The CDR3 loop spans 16 amino acids. Trimming cost V 4 bases and J 2 bases, with 19 bases left between them. Germline V gene lookup returns CDR1 SGHRS and CDR2 YFSETQ. CDR3 nucleotides: TGCGCCAGCAGCCGGCGGGGTACAGGAGTTACCTACGAGCAGTACTTC. Protein product: CASSRRGTGVTYEQYF.

The chain combines TRBV5-4 with TRBJ2-3; 8 bases match TRBD2. J gave up 6 bases and V 1 base, and 7 bases lay outside the gene matches. The CDR3 has 15 amino acids. Germline CDR1 reads SGHNT; CDR2 reads YYREEE (reference sequence). CDR3 nucleotides: TGTGCCAGCAGCTTGTCGTCGGGGGGGCCGGATACGCAGTATTTT. This sequence encodes CASSLSSGGPDTQYF.